A selection of T cell receptor beta chains follows, all from one sample in a study of blood T cell repertoires in COVID-19. This table comes from immunoSEQ multiplex PCR, and its TCRdb copy is limited to in-frame clones, with some not included. This sample yields 200,000 to 300,000 clones, of which about 87% are seen a single time; approximately 6% belongs to the top ten. Sample: peripheral blood. The receptors come from a woman in her twenties or thirties with COVID-19, enrolled during active disease. The CDR3 runs from the conserved cysteine through the conserved F or W. D genes are given only for firm matches. Clone sizes are given selectively: once, few, many, or a class where the clone is expanded.

TRBV19,NA,NA,TRBJ1-4,TGTGCCAGTAGTCCTCCGACATTGGGAGCGAGGGAAAAACTGTTTTTT,CASSPPTLGAREKLFF
TRBV5-8,NA,NA,TRBJ2-1,TGTGCCAGCAGCTCAACAGGGCGCAATGAGCAGTTCTTC,CASSSTGRNEQFF
TRBV6-5,many,NA,TRBJ1-5,TGTGCCAGCAGACTGTCGACAGGCCTGGATCAGCCCCAGCATTTT,CASRLSTGLDQPQHF
TRBV5-1,once,TRBD1,TRBJ1-2,TGCGCCAGCAGCTTGGAGGACAGGGGCGGCTACACCTTC,CASSLEDRGGYTF
TRBV5-1,NA,NA,TRBJ1-2,TGCGCCAGCAGCATGGGCGAATTCGTATCTGTCCGTGGCTACACCTTC,CASSMGEFVSVRGYTF
TRBV16,few,NA,TRBJ2-7,TGTGCCAGCAGCCAATTTGGTCAGGGGATTTACGAGCAGTACTTC,CASSQFGQGIYEQYF
TRBV3-1/TRBV3-2,NA,TRBD2,TRBJ2-5,TGTGCCAGCAGCCAAGATCTAGCGGGGGGGACCCAGTACTTC,CASSQDLAGGTQYF
TRBV7-2,NA,NA,TRBJ2-5,TGTGCCAGCAGCTTAGTCTCGACCGGAGGTCACGAGACCCAGTACTTC,CASSLVSTGGHETQYF
TRBV5-1,NA,TRBD2,TRBJ2-2,TGCGCCAGCAGCTTGGCTGGACTAGCGGCCAACGGGGAGCTGTTTTTT,CASSLAGLAANGELFF
TRBV28,NA,TRBD1,TRBJ1-5,TGTGCCAGCGAGGGACAGGGGTATCAGCCCCAGCATTTT,CASEGQGYQPQHF
TRBV29-1,NA,TRBD1,TRBJ2-1,TGCAGCGTCGCCCCAGAAAGGGACAGGGTCTTCTTC,CSVAPERDRVFF
TRBV5-6,NA,NA,TRBJ1-1,TGTGCCAGCAGCCTACCAAACACTGAAGCTTTCTTT,CASSLPNTEAFF
TRBV7-2,once,NA,TRBJ2-1,TGTGCCAGCAGCTTGCATCCTAGCGTCTCTGAGCAGTTCTTC,CASSLHPSVSEQFF
TRBV6-2/TRBV6-3,NA,TRBD1,TRBJ1-1,TGTGCCAGCAGCCTAATAACAGGGGGCGGTGAAGCTTTCTTT,CASSLITGGGEAFF
TRBV7-9,few,NA,TRBJ1-2,TGTGCCAGCAGCTTAGTATCTGGGTCTGGGGCCTATGGCTACACCTTC,CASSLVSGSGAYGYTF
TRBV7-2,NA,TRBD2,TRBJ2-3,TGTGCCAGCAGCTGGACTAGCGAGGAAACCGATACGCAGTATTTT,CASSWTSEETDTQYF
TRBV5-6,NA,NA,TRBJ2-3,TGTGCCAGCAGCTTGGACGGGGGCGGGGGTAGTTTTAGCACAGATACGCAGTATTTT,CASSLDGGGGSFSTDTQYF
TRBV7-9,NA,NA,TRBJ1-1,TGTGCCAGCAGCCGCTTCCCCAGGGGAAGGAACACTGAAGCTTTCTTT,CASSRFPRGRNTEAFF
TRBV5-1,NA,NA,TRBJ2-7,TGCGCCAGCAGCTTGGGAGGGAAGGGTTACGAGCAGTACTTC,CASSLGGKGYEQYF
TRBV6-2/TRBV6-3,NA,TRBD1,TRBJ2-3,TGTGCCAGCAGTGACAGGGGCGGAGATACGCAGTATTTT,CASSDRGGDTQYF
TRBV13,NA,TRBD2,TRBJ2-3,TGTGCCAGCAGCTTTAGCGGGAGGGCCACAGATACGCAGTATTTT,CASSFSGRATDTQYF
TRBV2,NA,NA,TRBJ2-5,TGTGCCAGCAGTGATGTTAGCGACTTGGAAGAGACCCAGTACTTC,CASSDVSDLEETQYF
TRBV24-1,NA,NA,TRBJ2-3,TGTGCCACCAGTGATCGGGGAGTGGGCACAGATACGCAGTATTTT,CATSDRGVGTDTQYF